A single sample is the source of the 9 T cell receptor beta chains below, sequenced in a study of blood T cell repertoires in COVID-19. Sequencing was performed with immunoSEQ multiplex PCR; in TCRdb, only in-frame clones are kept and a portion is missing. The sample gives fewer than 300,000 clones, approximately 82% of which show up once; roughly 5.3% is in the top ten. The sample taken for sequencing was PBMCs or T cells enriched from blood (not recorded which). The receptors were gathered from a man aged 35 to 55 who had been exposed to COVID-19.

The chain recombines TRBV27 with TRBJ2-2, with a weak D call TRBD1 (6 bases). CDR3 size: 13 residues. V lost 6 bases and J 5 bases, leaving 10 bases between the germline ends. Germline V gene lookup returns CDR1 MNHEY and CDR2 SMNVEV (reference sequence). The CDR3 region is CASRPGQTGELFF. CDR3 DNA: TGTGCCAGCAGACCCGGACAGACCGGGGAGCTGTTTTTT.

J is TRBJ2-5 and V is TRBV11-2; 7 positions agree with TRBD1. Germline assignment: CDR1 SGHAT and CDR2 FQNNGV. CDR3 size: 14 residues. Germline trimming cut 5 bases from V and 1 base from J; bases unmatched to any gene: 4. CDR3 nucleotides: TGTGCCAGCAGCCGACAGGGCCTCCAAGAGACCCAGTACTTC. Translated: CASSRQGLQETQYF. Full variable domain (rest looked up from reference TRBV11-2 and TRBJ2-5): EAGVAQSPRYKIIEKRQSVAFWCNPISGHATLYWYQQILGQGPKLLIQFQNNGVVDDSQLPKDRFSAERLKGVDSTLKIQPAKLEDSAVYLCASSRQGLQETQYFGPGTRLLVL.

This clone was counted a few times. V and J are TRBV30 and TRBJ1-2; 9 bases agree with TRBD1. Germline V lookup: CDR1 GTSNPN, CDR2 SVGIG (reference sequence). The CDR3 totals 11 residues. Germline trimming cut 8 bases from V and 7 bases from J; bases unmatched to any gene: 5. The CDR3 is CARTGVGGYTF. CDR3 nucleotide sequence: TGTGCCCGGACAGGGGTTGGTGGCTACACCTTC.

V is TRBV4-1 and J is TRBJ2-3, with a weak D call TRBD1 (6 bases). CDR3 length: 16 amino acids. CDR1 is MGHRA, CDR2 YSYEKL, per germline. The V end was cut by 0 bases, the J end by 2 bases, with 12 bases between. CDR3 sequence (DNA): TGCGCCAGCAGCCAAGATCGAGGGGGAGACACAGATACGCAGTATTTT. It specifies CASSQDRGGDTDTQYF.

The V and J genes are TRBV9 and TRBJ2-7, with unresolved D. The CDR3 contains 15 residues. Germline loops: CDR1 SGDLS, CDR2 YYNGEE. Trimming removed 0 bases from V and 3 bases from J, with 13 bases in between. The CDR3 here is CASSVGSLLVYEQYF. The CDR3 DNA reads as TGTGCCAGCAGCGTAGGATCACTACTCGTCTACGAGCAGTACTTC. Combining the CDR3 with reference TRBV9 and TRBJ2-7 gives the whole variable domain DSGVTQTPKHLITATGQRVTLRCSPRSGDLSVYWYQQSLDQGLQFLIQYYNGEERAKGNILERFSAQQFPDLHSELNLSSLELGDSALYFCASSVGSLLVYEQYFGPGTRLTVT.

The rearrangement links TRBV6-5 to TRBJ2-1; 7 bases align to TRBD2. The junction had 4 bases not matched to a gene; V was cut back by 7 bases and J by 4 bases. The CDR3 is 13 residues long. Germline-derived CDR1 and CDR2 are MNHEY and SVGAGI. CDR3 nucleotides: TGTGCCAGCACGATGGGAGGGTACAATGAGCAGTTCTTC. It yields the protein CASTMGGYNEQFF.

This clone was seen just once. V usage is TRBV18 and J usage is TRBJ1-5, with 9 nucleotides matching TRBD1. The CDR3 is 15 residues long. The trim removed 1 base at V and 5 bases at J, leaving 3 bases unmatched. The germline V gene encodes CDR1 KGHSH and CDR2 LQKENI. CDR3 nucleotide sequence: TGTGCCAGCTCACCACAACAGGGGGCCCATCAGCCCCAGCATTTT. Translation gives CASSPQQGAHQPQHF.

The V call is TRBV11-2, the J call TRBJ2-5; D may be TRBD2 (5 bases). The V gene lost 8 bases and the J gene lost 1 base, with 14 bases spanning the gap. This CDR3 comprises 14 residues. The germline gives CDR1 SGHAT, CDR2 FQNNGV. CDR3 protein: CASHLTSGQETQYF. The DNA for the CDR3 is TGTGCCAGCCATCTAACGAGCGGCCAAGAGACCCAGTACTTC.

This chain joins TRBV5-1 and TRBJ2-5, with 9 bases that match TRBD1. Germline CDR1 is SGHRS and CDR2 is YFSETQ. The CDR3 length is 14 residues. Trimming took 7 bases from V and 4 from J; bases not matched to a gene: 8. CDR3 coding DNA: TGCGCCAGCGGGCCACAGGGGGCAATAGAGACCCAGTACTTC. This translates into CASGPQGAIETQYF.